One and the same sample provided the 7 T cell receptor beta chains below, sequenced in a study of OX40 agonist ivuxolimab in advanced cancers. TCRdb keeps only in-frame clones here, not all; method: immunoSEQ multiplex PCR. This sample has 40,000 or so clones, with 75% to 90% found just once. The sequenced sample was CD4+ or CD8+ T cells sorted from blood, obtained in a trial of the OX40 agonist ivuxolimab. The receptors come from an adult with an advanced solid tumor such as melanoma, head and neck, liver or kidney cancer.

In this sample, this clone turned up once. V gene TRBV28 combines with J gene TRBJ2-7, with D possibly TRBD2 on 6 matching bases. Germline loops: CDR1 MDHEN, CDR2 SYDVKM. Trimming shortened V by 5 bases and J by 2 bases, and 13 bases separated the two germline ends. CDR3 length: 14 residues. CDR3 nucleotides: TGTGCCAGCAGTCCGGGGACTCGCACCTACGAGCAGTACTTC. This encodes CASSPGTRTYEQYF.

The V gene is TRBV6-1, the J gene TRBJ1-6, with D unresolved. Trimming left V 2 bases short and J 4 bases short, with 15 bases between. The CDR3 loop spans 17 amino acids. CDR1 and CDR2 from the germline V gene are MNHNS and SASEGT. CDR3 in amino acids: CASSESRSRLYNSPLHF. CDR3 sequence (DNA): TGTGCCAGCAGTGAATCCCGCTCAAGGTTGTATAATTCACCCCTCCACTTT.

This clone was detected only once. V gene TRBV27 combines with J gene TRBJ1-1, with D unresolved. CDR3 size: 13 residues. Germline V lookup: CDR1 MNHEY, CDR2 SMNVEV (reference sequence). With 2 bases removed from V and 8 bases from J, the gap between germline ends came to 12 bases. The CDR3 here is CASSLGSRREAFF. Written as DNA, the CDR3 is TGTGCCAGCAGTTTAGGGAGTAGAAGGGAAGCTTTCTTT.

The V call is TRBV21-1, the J call TRBJ1-1. TRBV21-1 constitutes a pseudogene. There are 14 residues in the CDR3. The CDR3 here is CASYRPGVGTEAFF. DNA of the CDR3: TGTGCCAGCTACCGACCGGGGGTGGGGACTGAAGCTTTCTTT.

V and J are TRBV29-1 and TRBJ1-2, with D hard to call. CDR3 length: 12 residues. The germline gives CDR1 SQVTM, CDR2 ANQGSEA. The germline V and J ends were trimmed by 7 bases and 7 bases, with 16 bases remaining between them. The CDR3 sequence is CSAGVASGGYTF. The DNA of the CDR3 is TGCAGCGCTGGGGTCGCTTCGGGTGGCTACACCTTC.

The V gene is TRBV27, the J gene TRBJ2-7; 8 bases fit TRBD2. J was trimmed by 3 bases and V by 8 bases; bases with no gene match: 12. The CDR3 runs to 15 residues. Germline V lookup: CDR1 MNHEY, CDR2 SMNVEV (reference sequence). The CDR3 reads CASRVGGAQGYEQYF. The CDR3 DNA is TGTGCCAGCCGGGTCGGGGGGGCGCAAGGCTACGAGCAGTACTTC.

V usage is TRBV9 and J usage is TRBJ2-5; D uncertain. The germline gives CDR1 SGDLS, CDR2 YYNGEE. This CDR3 is built from 14 residues. Deletions cut 0 bases from V and 1 base from J, with 7 bases between. The CDR3 bases are TGTGCCAGCAGCGTAGCTCCCGTCCAAGAGACCCAGTACTTC. Its translation is CASSVAPVQETQYF.